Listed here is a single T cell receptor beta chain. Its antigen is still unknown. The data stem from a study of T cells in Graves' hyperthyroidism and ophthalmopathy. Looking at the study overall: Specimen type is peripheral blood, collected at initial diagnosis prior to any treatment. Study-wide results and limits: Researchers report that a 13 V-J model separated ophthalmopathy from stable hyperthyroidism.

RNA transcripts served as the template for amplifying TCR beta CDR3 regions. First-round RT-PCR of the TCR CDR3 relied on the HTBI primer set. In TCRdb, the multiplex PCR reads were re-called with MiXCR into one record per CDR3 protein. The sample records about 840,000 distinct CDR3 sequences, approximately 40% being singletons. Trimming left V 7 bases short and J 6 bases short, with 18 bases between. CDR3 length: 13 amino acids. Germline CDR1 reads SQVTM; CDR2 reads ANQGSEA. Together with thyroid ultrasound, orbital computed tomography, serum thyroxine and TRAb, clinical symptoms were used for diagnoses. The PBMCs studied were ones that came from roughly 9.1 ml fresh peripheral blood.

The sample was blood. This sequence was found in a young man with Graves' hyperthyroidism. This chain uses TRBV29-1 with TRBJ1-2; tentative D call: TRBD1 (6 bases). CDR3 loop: CSARRGAGDGYTF. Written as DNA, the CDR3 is TGCAGCGCCAGGAGGGGGGCAGGGGATGGCTACACCTTC.